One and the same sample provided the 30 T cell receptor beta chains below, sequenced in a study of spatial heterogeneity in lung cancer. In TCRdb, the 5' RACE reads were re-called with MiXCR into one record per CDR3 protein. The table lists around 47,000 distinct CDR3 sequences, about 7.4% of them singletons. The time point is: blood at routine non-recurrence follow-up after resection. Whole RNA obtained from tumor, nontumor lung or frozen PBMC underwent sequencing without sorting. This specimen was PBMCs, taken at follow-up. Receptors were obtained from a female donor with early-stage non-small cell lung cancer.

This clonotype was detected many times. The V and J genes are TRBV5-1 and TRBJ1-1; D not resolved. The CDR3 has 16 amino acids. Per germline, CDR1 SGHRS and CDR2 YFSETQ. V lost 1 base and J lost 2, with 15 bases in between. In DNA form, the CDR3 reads TGCGCCAGCAGCTTGCTTCCAGTTGATAGCAACACTGAAGCTTTCTTT. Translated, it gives CASSLLPVDSNTEAFF.

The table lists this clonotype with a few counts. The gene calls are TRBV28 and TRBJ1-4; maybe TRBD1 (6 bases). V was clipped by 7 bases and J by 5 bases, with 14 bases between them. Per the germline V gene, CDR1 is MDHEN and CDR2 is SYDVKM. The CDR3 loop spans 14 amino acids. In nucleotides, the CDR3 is TGTGCCAGCACCGGTGGTCAGGGGAATGAAAAACTGTTTTTT. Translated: CASTGGQGNEKLFF. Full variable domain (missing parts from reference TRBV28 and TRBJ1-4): DVKVTQSSRYLVKRTGEKVFLECVQDMDHENMFWYRQDPGLGLRLIYFSYDVKMKEKGDIPEGYSVSREKKERFSLILESASTNQTSMYLCASTGGQGNEKLFFGSGTQLSVL.

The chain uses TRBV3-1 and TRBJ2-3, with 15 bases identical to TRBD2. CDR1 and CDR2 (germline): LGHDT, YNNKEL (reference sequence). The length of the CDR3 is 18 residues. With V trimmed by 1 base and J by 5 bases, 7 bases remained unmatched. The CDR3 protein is CASSQGWTSGGAEDTQYF. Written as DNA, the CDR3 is TGTGCCAGCAGCCAAGGTTGGACTAGCGGGGGGGCGGAAGATACGCAGTATTTT.

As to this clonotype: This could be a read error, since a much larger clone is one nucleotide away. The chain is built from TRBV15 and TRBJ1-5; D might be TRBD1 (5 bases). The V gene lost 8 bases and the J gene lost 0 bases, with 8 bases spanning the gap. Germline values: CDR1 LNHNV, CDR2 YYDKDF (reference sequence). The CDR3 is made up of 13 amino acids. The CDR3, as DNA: TGTGCCACCGGGGGGGATAGCAATCAGCCCCAGCATTTT. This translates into CATGGDSNQPQHF.

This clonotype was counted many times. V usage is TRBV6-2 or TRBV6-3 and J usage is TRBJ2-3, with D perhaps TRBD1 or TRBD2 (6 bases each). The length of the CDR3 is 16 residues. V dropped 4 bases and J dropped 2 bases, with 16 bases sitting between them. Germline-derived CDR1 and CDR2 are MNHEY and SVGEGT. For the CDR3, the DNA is TGTGCCAGCAGTTCTCCCAGGGGAGGAGTCACAGATACGCAGTATTTT. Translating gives CASSSPRGGVTDTQYF.

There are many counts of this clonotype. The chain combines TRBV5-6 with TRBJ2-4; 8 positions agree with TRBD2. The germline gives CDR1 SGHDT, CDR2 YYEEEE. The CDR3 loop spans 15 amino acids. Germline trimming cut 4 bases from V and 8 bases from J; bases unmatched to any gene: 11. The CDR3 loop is CASSGGLARGDIQYF. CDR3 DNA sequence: TGTGCCAGCAGCGGAGGACTAGCCCGAGGGGACATTCAGTACTTC.

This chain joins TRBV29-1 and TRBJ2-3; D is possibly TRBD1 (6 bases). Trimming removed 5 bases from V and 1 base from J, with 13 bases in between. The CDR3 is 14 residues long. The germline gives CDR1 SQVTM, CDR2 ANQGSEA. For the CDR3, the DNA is TGCAGCGTTCAGCAGGGGTCTGGCACAGATACGCAGTATTTT. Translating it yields CSVQQGSGTDTQYF.

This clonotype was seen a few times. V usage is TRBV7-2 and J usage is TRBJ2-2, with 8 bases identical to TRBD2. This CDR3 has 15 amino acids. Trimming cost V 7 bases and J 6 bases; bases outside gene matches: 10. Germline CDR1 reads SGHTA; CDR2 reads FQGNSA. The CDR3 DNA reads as TGTGCCAGCAAAGACCTCGGACTAGCACCCGGGGAGCTGTTTTTT. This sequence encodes CASKDLGLAPGELFF. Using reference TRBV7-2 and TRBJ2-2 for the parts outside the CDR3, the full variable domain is GAGVSQSPSNKVTEKGKDVELRCDPISGHTALYWYRQSLGQGLEFLIYFQGNSAPDKSGLPSDRFSAERTGGSVSTLTIQRTQQEDSAVYLCASKDLGLAPGELFFGEGSRLTVL.

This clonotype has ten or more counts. This chain's CDR3 is CASSSGTGQPQHF. CDR3 coding DNA: TGCGCCAGCAGCAGTGGGACAGGCCAGCCCCAGCATTTT. V usage is TRBV5-1 and J usage is TRBJ1-5, with 8 bases that match TRBD1. The junction had 4 bases not matched to a gene; V was cut back by 4 bases and J by 7 bases. Per the germline V gene, CDR1 is SGHRS and CDR2 is YFSETQ. The CDR3 covers 13 residues.

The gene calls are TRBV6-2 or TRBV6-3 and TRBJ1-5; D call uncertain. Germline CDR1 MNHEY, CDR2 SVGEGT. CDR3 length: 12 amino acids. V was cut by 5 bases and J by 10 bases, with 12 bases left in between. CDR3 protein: CASSTTTVPQHF. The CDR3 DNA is TGTGCCAGCAGTACGACTACAGTTCCCCAGCATTTT.

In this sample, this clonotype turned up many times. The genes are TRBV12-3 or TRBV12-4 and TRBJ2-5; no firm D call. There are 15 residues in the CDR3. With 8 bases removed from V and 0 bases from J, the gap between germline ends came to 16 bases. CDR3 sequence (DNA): TGTGCCAGCGTGAGTCGGCCAGACTACCAAGAGACCCAGTACTTC. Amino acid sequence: CASVSRPDYQETQYF.

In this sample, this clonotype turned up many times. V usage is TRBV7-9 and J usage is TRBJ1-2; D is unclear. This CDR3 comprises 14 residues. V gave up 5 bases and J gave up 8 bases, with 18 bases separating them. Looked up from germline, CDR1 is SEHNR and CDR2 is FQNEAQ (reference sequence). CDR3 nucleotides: TGTGCCAGCAGCCTCGTAGGCCACTCCGGGGGCTACACCTTC. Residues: CASSLVGHSGGYTF. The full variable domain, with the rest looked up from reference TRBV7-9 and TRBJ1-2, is DTGVSQNPRHKITKRGQNVTFRCDPISEHNRLYWYRQTLGQGPEFLTYFQNEAQLEKSRLLSDRFSAERPKGSFSTLEIQRTEQGDSAMYLCASSLVGHSGGYTFGSGTRLTVV.

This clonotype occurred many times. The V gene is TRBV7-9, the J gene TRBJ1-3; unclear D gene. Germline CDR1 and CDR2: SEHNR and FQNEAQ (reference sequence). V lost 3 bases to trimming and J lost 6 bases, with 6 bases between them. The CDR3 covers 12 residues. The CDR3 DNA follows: TGTGCCAGCAGCTTGCAGCTAAACACCATATATTTT. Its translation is CASSLQLNTIYF.

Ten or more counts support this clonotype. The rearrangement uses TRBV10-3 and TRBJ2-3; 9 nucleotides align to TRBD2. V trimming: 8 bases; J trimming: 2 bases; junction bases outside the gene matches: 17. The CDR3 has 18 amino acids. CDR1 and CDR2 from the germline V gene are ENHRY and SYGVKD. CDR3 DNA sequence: TGTGCCATCGATGCGGGATCAGCGGGGGGAGGCTACACAGATACGCAGTATTTT. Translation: CAIDAGSAGGGYTDTQYF.

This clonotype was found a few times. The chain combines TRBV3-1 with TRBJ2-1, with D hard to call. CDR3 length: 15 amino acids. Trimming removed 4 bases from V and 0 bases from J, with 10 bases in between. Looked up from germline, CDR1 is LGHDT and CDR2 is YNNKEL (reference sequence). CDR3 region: CASSLPSSSYNEQFF. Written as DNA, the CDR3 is TGTGCCAGCAGCCTCCCATCCAGCTCCTACAATGAGCAGTTCTTC.

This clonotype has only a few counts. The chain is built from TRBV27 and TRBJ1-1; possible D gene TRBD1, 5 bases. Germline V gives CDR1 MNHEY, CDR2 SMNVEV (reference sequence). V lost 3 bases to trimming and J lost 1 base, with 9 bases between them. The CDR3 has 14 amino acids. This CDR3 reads CASSFRQTNTEAFF. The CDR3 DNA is TGTGCCAGCAGTTTTCGACAGACGAACACTGAAGCTTTCTTT.

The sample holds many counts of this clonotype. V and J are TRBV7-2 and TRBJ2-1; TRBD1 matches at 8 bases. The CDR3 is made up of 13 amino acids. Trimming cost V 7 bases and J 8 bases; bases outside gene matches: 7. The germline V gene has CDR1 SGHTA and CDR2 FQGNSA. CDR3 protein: CASITGTGYEQFF. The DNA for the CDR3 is TGTGCCAGCATCACGGGGACAGGATATGAGCAGTTCTTC.

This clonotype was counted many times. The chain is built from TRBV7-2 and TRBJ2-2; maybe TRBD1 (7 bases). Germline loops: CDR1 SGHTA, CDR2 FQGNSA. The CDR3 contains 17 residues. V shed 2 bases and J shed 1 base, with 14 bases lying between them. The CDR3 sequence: CASSLRAGGLNTGELFF. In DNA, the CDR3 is TGTGCCAGCAGCTTAAGGGCAGGGGGACTGAACACCGGGGAGCTGTTTTTT.

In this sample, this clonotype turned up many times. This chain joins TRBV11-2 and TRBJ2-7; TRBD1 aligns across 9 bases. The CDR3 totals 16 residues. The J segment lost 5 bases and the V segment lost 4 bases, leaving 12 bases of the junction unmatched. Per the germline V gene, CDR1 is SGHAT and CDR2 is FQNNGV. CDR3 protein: CASSSWTGATDDEQYF. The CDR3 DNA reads TGTGCCAGCAGCTCGTGGACAGGGGCAACAGATGACGAGCAGTACTTC.

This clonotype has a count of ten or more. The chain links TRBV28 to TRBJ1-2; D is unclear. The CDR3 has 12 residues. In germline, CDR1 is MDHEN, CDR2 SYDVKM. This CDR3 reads CAILGQTYGYTF. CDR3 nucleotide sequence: TGTGCTATATTGGGCCAGACGTATGGCTACACCTTC.

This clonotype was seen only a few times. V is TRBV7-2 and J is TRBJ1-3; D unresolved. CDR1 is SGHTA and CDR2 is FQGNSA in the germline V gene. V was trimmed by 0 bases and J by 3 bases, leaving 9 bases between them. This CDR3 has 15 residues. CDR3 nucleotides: TGTGCCAGCAGCTTAGCAGGGTTAGATGGAAACACCATATATTTT. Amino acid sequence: CASSLAGLDGNTIYF.

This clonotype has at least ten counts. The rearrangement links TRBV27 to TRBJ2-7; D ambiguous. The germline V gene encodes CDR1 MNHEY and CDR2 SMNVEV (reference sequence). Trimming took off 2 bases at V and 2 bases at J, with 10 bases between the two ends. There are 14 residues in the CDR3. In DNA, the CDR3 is TGTGCCAGCAGTTTAAAGGGAAGTACCTACGAGCAGTACTTC. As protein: CASSLKGSTYEQYF.

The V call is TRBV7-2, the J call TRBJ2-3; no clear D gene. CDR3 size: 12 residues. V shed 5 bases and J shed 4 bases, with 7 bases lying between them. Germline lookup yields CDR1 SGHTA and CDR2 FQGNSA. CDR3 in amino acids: CASSLDADTQYF. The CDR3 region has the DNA TGTGCCAGCAGCCTCGATGCAGATACGCAGTATTTT.

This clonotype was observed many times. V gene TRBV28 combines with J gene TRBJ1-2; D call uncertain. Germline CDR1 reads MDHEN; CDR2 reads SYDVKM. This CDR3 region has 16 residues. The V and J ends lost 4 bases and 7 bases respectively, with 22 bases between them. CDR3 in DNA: TGTGCCAGCAGTTCATCCCGAGGTTCCCCCGGAGGTGGCTACACCTTC. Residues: CASSSSRGSPGGGYTF.

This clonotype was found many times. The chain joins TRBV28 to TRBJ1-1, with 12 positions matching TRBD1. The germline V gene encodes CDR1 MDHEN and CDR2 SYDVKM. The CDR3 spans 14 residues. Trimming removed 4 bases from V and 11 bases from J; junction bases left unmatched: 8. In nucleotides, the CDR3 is TGTGCCAGCAGTTCCGGGACAGGGGGCTTGAGGGCTTTCTTT. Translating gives CASSSGTGGLRAFF.

CDR3: CASSLEGSGNTIYF. CDR3 sequence (DNA): TGCGCCAGCAGCTTGGAAGGGTCAGGAAACACCATATATTTT. This sequence joins TRBV5-1 and TRBJ1-3; no clear D gene. Trimming pared 0 bases from V and 4 bases from J, leaving 8 bases between. CDR1 and CDR2 (germline): SGHRS, YFSETQ. CDR3 size: 14 residues. Based on the CDR3 plus reference TRBV5-1 and TRBJ1-3, the full variable domain is KAGVTQTPRYLIKTRGQQVTLSCSPISGHRSVSWYQQTPGQGLQFLFEYFSETQRNKGNFPGRFSGRQFSNSRSEMNVSTLELGDSALYLCASSLEGSGNTIYFGEGSWLTVV.

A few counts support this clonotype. The CDR3 region has the DNA TGTGCCAGCAGTTTAAGTCCCGGCGAGAACACTGAAGCTTTCTTT. Encoded protein: CASSLSPGENTEAFF. The chain combines TRBV12-3 or TRBV12-4 with TRBJ1-1; D is ambiguous. The V gene lost 2 bases and the J gene lost 1 base, with 11 bases spanning the gap. The CDR3 has 15 amino acids.

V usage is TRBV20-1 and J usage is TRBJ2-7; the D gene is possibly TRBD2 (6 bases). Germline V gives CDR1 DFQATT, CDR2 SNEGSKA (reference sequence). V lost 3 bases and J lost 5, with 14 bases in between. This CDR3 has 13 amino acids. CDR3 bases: TGCAGTGCTAGGGACGGGGGAAAGAACGAGCAGTACTTC. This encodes CSARDGGKNEQYF.

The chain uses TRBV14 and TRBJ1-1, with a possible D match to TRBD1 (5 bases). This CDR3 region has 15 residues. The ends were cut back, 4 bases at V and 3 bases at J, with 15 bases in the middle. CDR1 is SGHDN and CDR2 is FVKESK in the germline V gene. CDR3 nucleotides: TGTGCCAGCAGCCGGGACGCAGCCTGGGACACTGAAGCTTTCTTT. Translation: CASSRDAAWDTEAFF.

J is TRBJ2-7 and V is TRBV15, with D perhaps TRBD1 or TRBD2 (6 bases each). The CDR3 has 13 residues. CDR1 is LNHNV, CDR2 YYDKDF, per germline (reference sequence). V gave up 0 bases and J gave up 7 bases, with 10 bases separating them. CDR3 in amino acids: CATSRDLGGEQYF. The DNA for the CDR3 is TGTGCCACCAGCAGAGATTTAGGGGGGGAGCAGTACTTC.